This TCR beta chain appears in the sequencing data of a study of OX40 agonist ivuxolimab in advanced cancers. Broader study findings: Some of the nonresponding patients also showed low levels of normalized T-cell clonal expansion.

Assay: immunoSEQ multiplex PCR; the TCRdb copy retains only in-frame clones and omits some. The sample shows about 82,000 clones, around 93% of them seen only once. After removal of 2 bases from V and 0 bases from J, the junction contained 5 bases not matched to a gene. There are 15 residues in the CDR3. The germline CDR1 and CDR2 sequences are GTSNPN and SVGIG (reference sequence). This clone is a singleton in its sample. Antigen specificity is unknown. This clonotype originated in an adult with an advanced solid tumor such as melanoma, head and neck, liver or kidney cancer. This chain connects TRBV30 to TRBJ1-2, with TRBD1 identical over 8 bases. Material: CD4+ or CD8+ T cells sorted from blood, obtained in a trial of the OX40 agonist ivuxolimab. This chain's CDR3 is CAWSPQGAPNYGYTF. CDR3 coding DNA: TGTGCCTGGAGTCCTCAGGGGGCGCCTAACTATGGCTACACCTTC.